This T cell receptor beta chain was retrieved from a study of blood T cell repertoires in COVID-19. Germline V gene lookup returns CDR1 SGHVS and CDR2 FNYEAQ. The germline V and J ends were trimmed by 5 bases and 5 bases, with 18 bases remaining between them. The CDR3 is made up of 15 amino acids. Clones were read by immunoSEQ multiplex PCR, and TCRdb kept only the in-frame ones, dropping some. The sample lists 95,000 to 100,000 clones; 70% to 85% were seen once. The sequence came from a human donor in a cohort sampled during active COVID-19. The sample taken for sequencing was peripheral blood. The chain is built from TRBV7-6 and TRBJ2-5; D gene ambiguous. CDR3 region: CASSPHYDLQETQYF. In DNA form, the CDR3 reads TGTGCCAGCAGCCCGCACTACGACTTGCAGGAGACCCAGTACTTC.